The clone carrying this T cell receptor beta chain was recorded a few times. These data come from a study of blood T cell repertoires in COVID-19. Study context: The study drew acute and convalescent COVID-19 samples from the United States, Italy and Spain. PBMCs, B-cell-depleted T cells, or T cells provided the cDNA or gDNA that made up the material.

Repertoires were generated with immunoSEQ multiplex PCR, while TCRdb's copy carries only in-frame clones and drops some. The data contain under 250,000 clones, 75% to 85% of them singletons. The germline V gene encodes CDR1 LNHDA and CDR2 SQIVND (reference sequence). The CDR3 is made up of 13 amino acids. The V gene lost 6 bases and the J gene lost 6 bases, with 15 bases spanning the gap. Across about two dozen US areas, participants ranged in age from 18 to 89 years. Clinical histories supplied by participants themselves formed the basis of cohort assignment. The chain joins TRBV19 to TRBJ2-7; D is ambiguous. The sequenced sample was PBMCs or T cells enriched from blood (not recorded which). This clonotype was obtained from a man in his thirties or forties with acute COVID-19. CDR3: CASSQDSLLEQYF. The CDR3 nucleotides are TGTGCCAGTAGCCAGGATTCCCTCCTCGAGCAGTACTTC.